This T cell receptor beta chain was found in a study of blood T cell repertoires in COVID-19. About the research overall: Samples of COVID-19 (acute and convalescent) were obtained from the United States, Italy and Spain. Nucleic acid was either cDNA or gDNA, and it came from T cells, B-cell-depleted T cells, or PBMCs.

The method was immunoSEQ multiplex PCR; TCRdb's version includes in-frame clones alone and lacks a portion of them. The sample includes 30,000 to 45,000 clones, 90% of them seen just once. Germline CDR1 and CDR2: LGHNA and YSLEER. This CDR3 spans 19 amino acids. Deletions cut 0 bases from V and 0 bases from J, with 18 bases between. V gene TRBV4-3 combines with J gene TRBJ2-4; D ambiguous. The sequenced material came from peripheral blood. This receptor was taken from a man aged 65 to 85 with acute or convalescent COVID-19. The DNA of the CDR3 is TGCGCCAGCAGCCAAGATCCTTATCGTTCCACTCTAGCCAAAAACATTCAGTACTTC. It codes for CASSQDPYRSTLAKNIQYF.